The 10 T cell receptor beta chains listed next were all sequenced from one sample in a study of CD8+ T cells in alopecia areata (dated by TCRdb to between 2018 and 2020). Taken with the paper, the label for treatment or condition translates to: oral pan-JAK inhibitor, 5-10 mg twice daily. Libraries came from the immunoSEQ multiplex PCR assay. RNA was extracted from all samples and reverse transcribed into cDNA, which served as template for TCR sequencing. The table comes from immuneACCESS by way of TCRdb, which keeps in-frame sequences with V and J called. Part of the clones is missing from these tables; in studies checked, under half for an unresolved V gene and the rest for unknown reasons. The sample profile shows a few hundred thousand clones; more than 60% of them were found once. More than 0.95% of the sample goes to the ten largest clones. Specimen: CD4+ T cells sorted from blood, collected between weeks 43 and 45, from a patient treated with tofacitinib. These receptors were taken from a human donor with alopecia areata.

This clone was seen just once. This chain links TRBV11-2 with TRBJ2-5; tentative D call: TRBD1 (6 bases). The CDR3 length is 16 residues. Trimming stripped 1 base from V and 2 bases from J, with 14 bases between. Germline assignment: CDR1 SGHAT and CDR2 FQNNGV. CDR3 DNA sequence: TGTGCCAGCAGCTTAGGCAGAGGGGGATATCAAGAGACCCAGTACTTC. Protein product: CASSLGRGGYQETQYF.

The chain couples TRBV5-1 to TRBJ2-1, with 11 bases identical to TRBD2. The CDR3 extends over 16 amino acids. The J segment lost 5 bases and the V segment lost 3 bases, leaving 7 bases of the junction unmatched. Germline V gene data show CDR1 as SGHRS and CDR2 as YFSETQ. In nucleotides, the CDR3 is TGCGCCAGCAGCTCGAGACTAGCGGGGACAAACAATGAGCAGTTCTTC. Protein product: CASSSRLAGTNNEQFF.

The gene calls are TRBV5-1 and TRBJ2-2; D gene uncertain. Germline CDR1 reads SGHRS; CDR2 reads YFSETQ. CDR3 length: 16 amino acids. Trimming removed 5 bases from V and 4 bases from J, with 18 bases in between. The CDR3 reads CASRPDAHLSTGELFF. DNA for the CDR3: TGCGCCAGCAGGCCCGATGCACATCTCAGCACCGGGGAGCTGTTTTTT.

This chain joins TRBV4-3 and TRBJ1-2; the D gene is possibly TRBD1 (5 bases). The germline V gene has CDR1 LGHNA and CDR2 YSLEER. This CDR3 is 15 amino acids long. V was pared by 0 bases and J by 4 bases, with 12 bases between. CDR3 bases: TGCGCCAGCAGCCAAGATTCGGAGACAGCCTATGGCTACACCTTC. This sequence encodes CASSQDSETAYGYTF.

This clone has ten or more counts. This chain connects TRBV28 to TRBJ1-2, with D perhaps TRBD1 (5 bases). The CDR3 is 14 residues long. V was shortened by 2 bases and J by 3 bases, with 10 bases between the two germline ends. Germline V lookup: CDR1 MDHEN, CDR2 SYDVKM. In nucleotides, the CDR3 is TGTGCCAGCAGTTTACGGGGCATGGACTATGGCTACACCTTC. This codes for CASSLRGMDYGYTF.

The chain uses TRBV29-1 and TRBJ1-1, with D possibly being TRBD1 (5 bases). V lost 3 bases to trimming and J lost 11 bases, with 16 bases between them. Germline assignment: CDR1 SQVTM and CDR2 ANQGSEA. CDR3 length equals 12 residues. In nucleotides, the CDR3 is TGCAGCGTTGATCCCGGGGGGAGGGATGCTTTCTTT. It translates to CSVDPGGRDAFF.

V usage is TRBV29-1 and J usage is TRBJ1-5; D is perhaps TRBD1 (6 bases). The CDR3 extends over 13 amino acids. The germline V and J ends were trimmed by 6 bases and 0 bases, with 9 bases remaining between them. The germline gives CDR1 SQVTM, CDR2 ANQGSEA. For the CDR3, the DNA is TGCAGCGTCGCACAGGGTAGCAATCAGCCCCAGCATTTT. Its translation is CSVAQGSNQPQHF.

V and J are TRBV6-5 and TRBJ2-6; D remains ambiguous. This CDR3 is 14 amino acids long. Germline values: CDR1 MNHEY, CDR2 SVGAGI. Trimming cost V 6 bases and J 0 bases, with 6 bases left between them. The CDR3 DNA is TGTGCCAGCAGGATCGTCTCTGGGGCCAACGTCCTGACTTTC. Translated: CASRIVSGANVLTF.

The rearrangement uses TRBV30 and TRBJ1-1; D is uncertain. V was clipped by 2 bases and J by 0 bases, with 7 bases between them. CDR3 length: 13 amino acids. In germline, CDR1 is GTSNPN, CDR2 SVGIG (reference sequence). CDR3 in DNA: TGTGCCTGGAGTAGGGCTGTGAACACTGAAGCTTTCTTT. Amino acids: CAWSRAVNTEAFF.

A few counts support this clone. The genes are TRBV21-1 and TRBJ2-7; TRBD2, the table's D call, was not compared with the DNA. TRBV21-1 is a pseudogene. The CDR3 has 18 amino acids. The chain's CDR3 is CASSKNDMPPVVTYEQYF. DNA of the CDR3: TGTGCCAGCAGCAAAAATGATATGCCCCCGGTCGTTACCTACGAGCAGTACTTC.